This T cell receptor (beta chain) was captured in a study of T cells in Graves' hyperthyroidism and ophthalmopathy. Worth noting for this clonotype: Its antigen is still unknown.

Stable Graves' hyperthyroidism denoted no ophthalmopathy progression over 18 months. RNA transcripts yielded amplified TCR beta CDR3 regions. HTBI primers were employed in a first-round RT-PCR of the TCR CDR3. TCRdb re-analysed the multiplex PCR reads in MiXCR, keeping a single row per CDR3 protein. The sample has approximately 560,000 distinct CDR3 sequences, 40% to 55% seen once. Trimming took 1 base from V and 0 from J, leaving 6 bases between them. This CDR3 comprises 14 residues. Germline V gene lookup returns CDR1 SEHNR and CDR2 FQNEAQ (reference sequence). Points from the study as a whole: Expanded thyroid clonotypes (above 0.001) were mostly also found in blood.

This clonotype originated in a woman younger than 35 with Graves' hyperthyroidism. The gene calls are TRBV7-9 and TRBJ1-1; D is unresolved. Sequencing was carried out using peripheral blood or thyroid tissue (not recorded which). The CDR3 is CASSLEMMNTEAFF. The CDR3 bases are TGTGCCAGCAGCTTAGAGATGATGAACACTGAAGCTTTCTTT. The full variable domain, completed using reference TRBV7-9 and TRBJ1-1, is DTGVSQNPRHKITKRGQNVTFRCDPISEHNRLYWYRQTLGQGPEFLTYFQNEAQLEKSRLLSDRFSAERPKGSFSTLEIQRTEQGDSAMYLCASSLEMMNTEAFFGQGTRLTVV.